Below are 9 T cell receptor beta chains sequenced from a single sample in a study of T cell responses to AZD1222 COVID-19 vaccine. Some clones are missing from TCRdb's copy, which holds only in-frame ones; the method was immunoSEQ multiplex PCR. The sample lists 70,000 to 95,000 clones; approximately 90% were seen once. The sequencing here drew on peripheral blood, taken 28 days after the second AZD1222 dose. These receptors came from an adult who received the AZD1222 COVID-19 vaccine.

The V and J genes are TRBV11-1 and TRBJ2-7; TRBD1 agrees at 10 bases. V was clipped by 5 bases and J by 7 bases; unmatched bases: 11. The length of the CDR3 is 15 residues. CDR1 is SGHAT, CDR2 FQDESV, per germline (reference sequence). The CDR3: CASSPPSGTGVEQYF. CDR3 sequence (DNA): TGTGCCAGCAGCCCACCTTCCGGGACAGGGGTAGAGCAGTACTTC.

The chain uses TRBV3-1 (or the pseudogene TRBV3-2) and TRBJ1-2, with no clear D. Germline V gene lookup returns CDR1 LGHDT and CDR2 YNNKEL (reference sequence). The CDR3 contains 11 residues. Trimming left V 5 bases short and J 4 bases short, with 5 bases between. The CDR3 region is CASSYSYGYTF. The CDR3 DNA reads as TGTGCCAGCAGCTACAGCTATGGCTACACCTTC.

The chain carries TRBV5-8 and TRBJ1-1; the D gene is possibly TRBD1 (5 bases). Germline V gene data show CDR1 as SGHTS and CDR2 as YDEGEE. The CDR3 is 14 residues long. V was pared by 2 bases and J by 3 bases, with 11 bases between. The chain's CDR3 is CASSFQGGDTEAFF. The CDR3 DNA follows: TGTGCCAGCAGCTTTCAGGGTGGAGACACTGAAGCTTTCTTT.

This chain connects TRBV27 to TRBJ1-6; the match to TRBD1 covers 8 bases. CDR3 length: 14 amino acids. Germline V gene lookup returns CDR1 MNHEY and CDR2 SMNVEV (reference sequence). Trimming removed 6 bases from V and 10 bases from J; junction bases left unmatched: 8. CDR3 loop: CASRDRADRSPLHF. The CDR3 DNA reads as TGTGCCAGCAGGGACAGGGCGGATCGATCACCCCTCCACTTT.

The V call is TRBV7-9, the J call TRBJ1-5; the D gene is possibly TRBD1 (5 bases). This CDR3 region has 14 residues. V was clipped by 11 bases and J by 0 bases, with 14 bases between them. CDR1 is SEHNR and CDR2 is FQNEAQ in the germline V gene (reference sequence). CDR3 protein: CAGYGHYSNQPQHF. CDR3 DNA: TGTGCCGGATATGGACATTATAGCAATCAGCCCCAGCATTTT.

The chain uses TRBV6-5 and TRBJ2-7; D is perhaps TRBD1 or TRBD2 (7 bases each). This CDR3 region has 14 residues. Trimming took off 2 bases at V and 5 bases at J, with 13 bases between the two ends. The germline gives CDR1 MNHEY, CDR2 SVGAGI. The DNA of the CDR3 is TGTGCCAGCAGTTACAGGCAGGGGGGGAACGAGCAGTACTTC. Protein product: CASSYRQGGNEQYF.

The chain links TRBV6-2 or TRBV6-3 to TRBJ1-5; no clear D. The V and J ends lost 6 bases and 2 bases respectively, with 17 bases between them. Germline CDR1 MNHEY, CDR2 SVGEGT. The CDR3 has 16 residues. CDR3 DNA sequence: TGTGCCAGCAGCCCAGATCCGTCCCATGGCAATCAGCCCCAGCATTTT. It yields the protein CASSPDPSHGNQPQHF.

This chain connects TRBV6-2 or TRBV6-3 to TRBJ1-1, with D maybe TRBD1 (5 bases). Per germline, CDR1 MNHEY and CDR2 SVGEGT. Trimming removed 6 bases at V and 5 bases at J, with 19 bases between. There are 15 residues in the CDR3. CDR3 sequence (DNA): TGTGCCAGCAGCCCACGGGACTTCGCGGGGACTGAAGCTTTCTTT. Protein product: CASSPRDFAGTEAFF.

The chain couples TRBV10-2 to TRBJ2-7, with D unresolved. The CDR3 spans 11 residues. CDR1 WSHSY and CDR2 SAAADI come from the germline V gene. Trimming took off 3 bases at V and 3 bases at J, with 3 bases between the two ends. The CDR3 DNA is TGCGCCAGCAGTGAACTCTACGAGCAGTACTTC. It encodes CASSELYEQYF.